The 28 T cell receptor beta chains below were found in one sample sequenced in a study of neurological immune-mediated disorders. Each CDR3 protein is one row after TCRdb ran MiXCR on the 5' RACE reads. The top ten hold approximately 3% of the sample, which has roughly 100,000 distinct CDR3 sequences, around 3.6% seen once. Sample: PBMCs. The origin of the receptors is a woman aged 50 to 65 with multiple sclerosis.

In this sample, this clonotype turned up many times. The rearrangement uses TRBV6-5 and TRBJ2-1, with unresolved D. CDR1 is MNHEY, CDR2 SVGAGI, per germline. CDR3 length: 14 amino acids. The germline V and J ends were trimmed by 6 bases and 6 bases, with 15 bases remaining between them. The CDR3 bases are TGTGCCAGCAGAAGGGCCCATTCGGGCAATGAGCAGTTCTTC. Its protein is CASRRAHSGNEQFF.

This clonotype was counted at least ten times. CDR3 protein: CSAREGATEAFF. For the CDR3, the DNA is TGCAGTGCTAGAGAGGGTGCCACTGAAGCTTTCTTT. The chain is built from TRBV20-1 and TRBJ1-1, with unresolved D. This CDR3 region has 12 residues. Germline V CDR1 and CDR2: DFQATT, SNEGSKA (reference sequence). The V end lost 0 bases, the J end lost 4 bases, and 6 bases lay between the germline ends.

This chain connects TRBV6-2 or TRBV6-3 to TRBJ2-1; 7 bases agree with TRBD2. This CDR3 has 14 residues. Trimming took 6 bases from V and 6 from J; bases not matched to a gene: 8. CDR1 and CDR2 from the germline V gene are MNHEY and SVGEGT. CDR3 region: CASRNRGVVNEQFF. CDR3 coding DNA: TGTGCCAGCAGGAACCGGGGGGTTGTCAATGAGCAGTTCTTC.

This clonotype was recorded many times. The chain is built from TRBV20-1 and TRBJ2-4, with TRBD2 identical over 10 bases. Per germline, CDR1 DFQATT and CDR2 SNEGSKA (reference sequence). Germline trimming cut 3 bases from V and 3 bases from J; bases unmatched to any gene: 8. The CDR3 has 16 residues. CDR3 in DNA: TGCAGTGCTAGCCGCCCTAGCGGGGGCCACAAAAACATTCAGTACTTC. This encodes CSASRPSGGHKNIQYF.

In its sample, this clonotype was seen a few times. The genes are TRBV5-5 and TRBJ1-5; D might be TRBD1 (5 bases). Germline lookup yields CDR1 SGHKS and CDR2 YYEKEE (reference sequence). The CDR3 loop spans 16 amino acids. Trimming shortened V by 4 bases and J by 10 bases, and 24 bases separated the two germline ends. Here the CDR3 DNA reads TGTGCCAGCAGCCCGGTTAGGGGAGCCACTCTCGGCCCCCAGCATTTT. It is translated as CASSPVRGATLGPQHF.

The table lists this clonotype with many counts. The chain uses TRBV11-2 and TRBJ2-6; D ambiguous. The V gene's germline CDR1 is SGHAT and CDR2 FQNNGV. The germline V and J ends were trimmed by 5 bases and 2 bases, with 7 bases remaining between them. The length of the CDR3 is 14 residues. The DNA for the CDR3 is TGTGCCAGCAGCCCAGTACCTGGGGCCAACGTCCTGACTTTC. Encoded protein: CASSPVPGANVLTF.

This clonotype has a count of ten or more. V usage is TRBV6-5 and J usage is TRBJ2-1, with TRBD2 as a possible D gene (5 bases). With 5 bases removed from V and 9 bases from J, the gap between germline ends came to 14 bases. The CDR3 consists of 13 residues. Germline V CDR1 and CDR2: MNHEY, SVGAGI. DNA for the CDR3: TGTGCCAGCAGTGTCCCTGGAGGCGGTGAGCAGTTCTTC. Amino acids: CASSVPGGGEQFF.

This clonotype has more than one count but fewer than ten. The rearrangement joins TRBV5-1 to TRBJ1-2; possible D gene TRBD1, 5 bases. This CDR3 region has 14 residues. The V gene's germline CDR1 is SGHRS and CDR2 YFSETQ. The ends were cut back, 4 bases at V and 4 bases at J, with 14 bases in the middle. The CDR3 is CASSPERGGYGYTF. The CDR3 bases are TGCGCCAGCAGCCCAGAAAGGGGTGGCTATGGCTACACCTTC.

The sample holds many counts of this clonotype. V is TRBV20-1 and J is TRBJ1-2; maybe TRBD1 (6 bases). CDR1 is DFQATT and CDR2 is SNEGSKA in the germline V gene (reference sequence). Trimming stripped 6 bases from V and 5 bases from J, with 28 bases between. CDR3 size: 17 residues. DNA of the CDR3: TGCAGTGCCCCCGGGGGCGTAGATCAGGACCTTGCTTATGGCTACACCTTC. This encodes CSAPGGVDQDLAYGYTF.

This clonotype was counted at least ten times. The rearrangement uses TRBV25-1 and TRBJ1-2, with D uncertain. Germline V CDR1 and CDR2: MGHDK, SYGVNS. The CDR3 extends over 11 amino acids. V lost 5 bases and J lost 7, with 8 bases in between. The CDR3 sequence is CASSIGPGYTF. As DNA, the CDR3 is TGTGCCAGCAGTATAGGTCCTGGCTACACCTTC.

This clonotype was counted many times. V and J are TRBV12-3 or TRBV12-4 and TRBJ2-1; D perhaps matches TRBD2 (6 bases). Trimming shortened V by 2 bases and J by 8 bases, and 16 bases separated the two germline ends. CDR3 length equals 15 residues. The CDR3 DNA reads TGTGCCAGCAGTTTAAGTGGGGGGAGTAGGTATGAGCAGTTCTTC. Protein product: CASSLSGGSRYEQFF.

This clonotype was counted ten times or more. This sequence joins TRBV20-1 and TRBJ2-5, with D hard to call. The V gene lost 3 bases and the J gene lost 5 bases, with 4 bases spanning the gap. The CDR3 has 10 residues. Per germline, CDR1 DFQATT and CDR2 SNEGSKA (reference sequence). The CDR3: CSAREETQYF. In DNA form, the CDR3 reads TGCAGTGCTAGGGAGGAGACCCAGTACTTC.

This clonotype was counted many times. The chain links TRBV4-3 to TRBJ1-4; 7 bases are a match to TRBD1. Germline V CDR1 and CDR2: LGHNA, YSLEER. This CDR3 is 16 amino acids long. After removal of 4 bases from V and 3 bases from J, the junction contained 8 bases not matched to a gene. The CDR3 protein is CASSPARGLSNEKLFF. As DNA, the CDR3 is TGCGCCAGCAGCCCGGCGAGGGGGCTGTCTAATGAAAAACTGTTTTTT.

This clonotype showed up many times. The chain combines TRBV5-1 with TRBJ2-2, with 8 bases aligning to TRBD2. Germline V gives CDR1 SGHRS, CDR2 YFSETQ. CDR3 length: 16 residues. The V and J ends lost 6 bases and 3 bases, in that order; junction bases with no gene match: 10. The CDR3 protein is CASKEQAGEHTGELFF. In DNA, the CDR3 is TGCGCCAGCAAGGAACAAGCGGGGGAACACACCGGGGAGCTGTTTTTT.

This clonotype showed up many times. This rearrangement joins TRBV4-2 to TRBJ1-1, with D unresolved. This CDR3 has 15 amino acids. V lost 4 bases to trimming and J lost 1 base, with 13 bases between them. Germline assignment: CDR1 LGHNA and CDR2 YNFKEQ. CDR3 amino acids: CASSREVGSNTEAFF. DNA of the CDR3: TGTGCCAGCAGCCGGGAGGTAGGGTCGAACACTGAAGCTTTCTTT.

This clonotype appeared many times. The rearrangement joins TRBV7-2 to TRBJ2-2; the match to TRBD2 covers 8 bases. The trim removed 6 bases at V and 2 bases at J, leaving 8 bases unmatched. Germline-derived CDR1 and CDR2 are SGHTA and FQGNSA. The CDR3 sequence is 16 residues long. CDR3 sequence (DNA): TGTGCCAGCAGGACGGCGGGGGGCCTTAACACCGGGGAGCTGTTTTTT. This gives the protein CASRTAGGLNTGELFF.

This clonotype was seen ten or more times. This rearrangement joins TRBV20-1 to TRBJ2-3; a weak D match, TRBD1 (5 bases). The CDR3 runs to 13 residues. Germline V gene lookup returns CDR1 DFQATT and CDR2 SNEGSKA (reference sequence). V shed 3 bases and J shed 5 bases, with 12 bases lying between them. The CDR3 DNA is TGCAGTGCTAGGGGGCCCAGGGAAGATACGCAGTATTTT. Translating gives CSARGPREDTQYF.

This clonotype has a count of ten or more. The chain joins TRBV5-1 to TRBJ2-3; the D is unclear. This CDR3 has 15 residues. V lost 4 bases and J 2 bases, leaving 14 bases between the germline ends. The germline V gene has CDR1 SGHRS and CDR2 YFSETQ. The CDR3 nucleotides are TGCGCCAGCAGCCTCCCAGCTAGAAACACAGATACGCAGTATTTT. Translating it yields CASSLPARNTDTQYF.

The table lists this clonotype with many counts. This rearrangement joins TRBV7-9 to TRBJ2-5; 10 bases are shared with TRBD2. The CDR3 consists of 14 residues. Germline V gene lookup returns CDR1 SEHNR and CDR2 FQNEAQ (reference sequence). V lost 2 bases and J lost 5; bases outside the gene matches: 2. The CDR3 is CASSLTAGGETQYF. In DNA, the CDR3 is TGTGCCAGCAGCTTAACAGCGGGGGGGGAGACCCAGTACTTC.

This clonotype occurred many times. V is TRBV7-9 and J is TRBJ1-1, with a weak D call TRBD1 (5 bases). Germline loops: CDR1 SEHNR, CDR2 FQNEAQ (reference sequence). The CDR3 covers 14 residues. V lost 5 bases and J 4 bases, leaving 14 bases between the germline ends. In DNA, the CDR3 is TGTGCCAGCAGCCGGGGCCGCAGTGGCACTGAAGCTTTCTTT. Its translation: CASSRGRSGTEAFF.

This clonotype has at least ten counts. This chain links TRBV5-1 with TRBJ1-1; the match to TRBD1 covers 7 bases. CDR3 length equals 14 residues. J was trimmed by 3 bases and V by 5 bases; bases with no gene match: 7. CDR1 and CDR2 from the germline V gene are SGHRS and YFSETQ. The CDR3 DNA sequence: TGCGCCAGCAGGGGGTTAGGGGGCGACACTGAAGCTTTCTTT. This gives the protein CASRGLGGDTEAFF.

This clonotype showed up many times. The V call is TRBV20-1, the J call TRBJ2-1; TRBD2 matches at 8 bases. Germline CDR1 reads DFQATT; CDR2 reads SNEGSKA (reference sequence). This CDR3 spans 15 amino acids. J was trimmed by 0 bases and V by 3 bases; bases with no gene match: 4. In DNA, the CDR3 is TGCAGTGCTAGCGGGGGGGCTAGCTCCTACAATGAGCAGTTCTTC. This codes for CSASGGASSYNEQFF.

This clonotype was observed many times. For the CDR3, the DNA is TGTGCCAGCAGCTCACACGGCTCCTACGAGCAGTACTTC. Translated, it gives CASSSHGSYEQYF. This chain links TRBV9 with TRBJ2-7; D is unclear. Germline-derived CDR1 and CDR2 are SGDLS and YYNGEE. Trimming removed 4 bases at V and 0 bases at J, with 8 bases between. The CDR3 consists of 13 residues.

This clonotype was counted ten times or more. This chain uses TRBV11-2 with TRBJ2-5; TRBD2 matches at 8 bases. Germline V gives CDR1 SGHAT, CDR2 FQNNGV. Germline trimming cut 5 bases from V and 4 bases from J; bases unmatched to any gene: 3. The CDR3 is 13 residues long. The CDR3 bases are TGTGCCAGCAGCCGGAGCGGGGGAGAGACCCAGTACTTC. Protein product: CASSRSGGETQYF. The entire variable domain, with the rest obtained from reference TRBV11-2 and TRBJ2-5, is as follows: EAGVAQSPRYKIIEKRQSVAFWCNPISGHATLYWYQQILGQGPKLLIQFQNNGVVDDSQLPKDRFSAERLKGVDSTLKIQPAKLEDSAVYLCASSRSGGETQYFGPGTRLLVL.

This clonotype was observed many times. This chain joins TRBV5-1 and TRBJ2-5, with D maybe TRBD2 (5 bases). The germline V and J ends were trimmed by 2 bases and 5 bases, with 19 bases remaining between them. CDR3 size: 16 residues. The V gene's germline CDR1 is SGHRS and CDR2 YFSETQ. The CDR3 region is CASSFRGTTFLETQYF. In DNA, the CDR3 is TGCGCCAGCAGCTTCCGGGGAACGACTTTTTTGGAGACCCAGTACTTC.

Ten or more counts support this clonotype. The genes are TRBV6-5 and TRBJ1-3, with 9 bases aligning to TRBD1. This CDR3 has 16 amino acids. Germline trimming cut 6 bases from V and 3 bases from J; bases unmatched to any gene: 9. CDR1 is MNHEY and CDR2 is SVGAGI in the germline V gene. The CDR3 nucleotides read TGTGCCAGCAGCACGGGACAGGGTGGGTTTGGAAACACCATATATTTT. Protein: CASSTGQGGFGNTIYF.

This clonotype was recorded many times. This chain connects TRBV20-1 to TRBJ1-6; D remains ambiguous. V was shortened by 6 bases and J by 0 bases, with 24 bases between the two germline ends. From germline, CDR1 is DFQATT and CDR2 SNEGSKA (reference sequence). The CDR3 covers 19 residues. The CDR3 DNA follows: TGCAGTGCCACCCAATGGCCCACTATTCCGAGCTCCTATAATTCACCCCTCCACTTT. Its protein product is CSATQWPTIPSSYNSPLHF.

This clonotype came up many times. This chain links TRBV4-3 with TRBJ2-2; 8 nucleotides agree with TRBD1. The CDR3 has 15 amino acids. Unmatched junction bases numbered 8, after V lost 6 bases and J lost 5 bases. Germline V gene sequence: CDR1 LGHNA, CDR2 YSLEER. Written as DNA, the CDR3 is TGCGCCAGCAGTCTCGGGACAGGAACTACCGGGGAGCTGTTTTTT. This gives the protein CASSLGTGTTGELFF.